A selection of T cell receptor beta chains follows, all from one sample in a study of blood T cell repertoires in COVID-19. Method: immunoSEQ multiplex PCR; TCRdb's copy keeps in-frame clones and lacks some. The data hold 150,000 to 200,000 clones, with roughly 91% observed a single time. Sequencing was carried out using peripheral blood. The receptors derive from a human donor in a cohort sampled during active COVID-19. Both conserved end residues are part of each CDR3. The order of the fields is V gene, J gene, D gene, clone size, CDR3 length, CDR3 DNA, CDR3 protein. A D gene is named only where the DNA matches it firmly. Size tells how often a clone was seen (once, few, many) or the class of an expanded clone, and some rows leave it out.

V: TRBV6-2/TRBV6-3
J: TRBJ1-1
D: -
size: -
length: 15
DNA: TGTGCCAGCAGTCCCATTCGGGGGACGAACACTGAAGCTTTCTTT
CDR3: CASSPIRGTNTEAFF

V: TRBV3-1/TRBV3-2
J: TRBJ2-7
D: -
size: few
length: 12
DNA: TGTGCCAGCAGCCAAGGACAGTACGAGCAGTACTTC
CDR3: CASSQGQYEQYF

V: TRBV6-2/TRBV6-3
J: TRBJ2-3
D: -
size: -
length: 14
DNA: TGTGCCAGCAGTTCATCCGGGACTGGAGATACGCAGTATTTT
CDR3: CASSSSGTGDTQYF

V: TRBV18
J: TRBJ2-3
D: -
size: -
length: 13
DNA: TGTGCCAGCTCACCCGACAACACAGATACGCAGTATTTT
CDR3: CASSPDNTDTQYF

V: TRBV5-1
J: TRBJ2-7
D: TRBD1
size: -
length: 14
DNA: TGCGCCAGCAGCCCAGGGGACAGGGCCTACGAGCAGTACTTC
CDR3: CASSPGDRAYEQYF

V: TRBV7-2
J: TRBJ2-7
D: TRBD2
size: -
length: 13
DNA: TGTGCCAGCAGCTTTCTAGCGGCCTACGAGCAGTACTTC
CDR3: CASSFLAAYEQYF

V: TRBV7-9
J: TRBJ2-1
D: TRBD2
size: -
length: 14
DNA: TGTGCTTTACGGGCCGGACTAGGCAAAAATGAGCAGTTCTTC
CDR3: CALRAGLGKNEQFF

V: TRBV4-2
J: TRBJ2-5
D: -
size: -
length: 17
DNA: TGTGCCAGCAGCCAGGGGTCAGGGGGGCCTCTCAAAGAGACCCAGTACTTC
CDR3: CASSQGSGGPLKETQYF

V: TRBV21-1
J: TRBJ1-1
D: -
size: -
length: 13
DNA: TGTGCCAGCCTTACTTCCCTATTTACTGAAGCTTTCTTT
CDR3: CASLTSLFTEAFF

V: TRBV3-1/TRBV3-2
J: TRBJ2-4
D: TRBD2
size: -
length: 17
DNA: TGTGCCAGCAGCCAAACCGGGGGGGCCGGTTCTCTAAACATTCAGTACTTC
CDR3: CASSQTGGAGSLNIQYF

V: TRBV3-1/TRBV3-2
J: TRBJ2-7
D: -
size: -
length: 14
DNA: TGTGCCAGCAGCCAAGGAAGCGGACCCTACGAGCAGTACTTC
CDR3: CASSQGSGPYEQYF

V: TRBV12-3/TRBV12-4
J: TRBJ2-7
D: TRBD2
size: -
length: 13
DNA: TGTGCCAGCAGTCTGACTAGCAACCACGAGCAGTACTTC
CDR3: CASSLTSNHEQYF

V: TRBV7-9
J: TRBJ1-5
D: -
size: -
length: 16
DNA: TGTGCCAGCAGCTTAGGGACTGCCGATAGCAATCAGCCCCAGCATTTT
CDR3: CASSLGTADSNQPQHF

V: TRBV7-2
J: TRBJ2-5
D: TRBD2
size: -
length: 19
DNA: TGTGCCAGCAGCTTTGCTCGGTTACAGACTAGCGGGAGTAGGGAGACCCAGTACTTC
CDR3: CASSFARLQTSGSRETQYF

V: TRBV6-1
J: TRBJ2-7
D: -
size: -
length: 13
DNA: TGTGCCAGCAGTGACGGACATCCCTACGAGCAGTACTTC
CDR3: CASSDGHPYEQYF

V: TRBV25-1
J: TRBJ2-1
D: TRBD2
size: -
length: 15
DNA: TGTGCCAGCAGTCGTAGCGGGGGCTCCTACAATGAGCAGTTCTTC
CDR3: CASSRSGGSYNEQFF

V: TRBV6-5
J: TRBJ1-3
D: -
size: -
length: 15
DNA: TGTGCCAGCAGAGATTACATTGGCTCTGGAAACACCATATATTTT
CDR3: CASRDYIGSGNTIYF

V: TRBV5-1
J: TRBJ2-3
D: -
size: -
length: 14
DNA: TGCGCCAGCAGCTTTCAGGGGCGAGACGATACGCAGTATTTT
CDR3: CASSFQGRDDTQYF

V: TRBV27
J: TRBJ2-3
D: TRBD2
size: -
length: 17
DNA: TGTGCCAGCAGTACGCGGACTAGCGGCAGCTGGGCAGATACGCAGTATTTT
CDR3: CASSTRTSGSWADTQYF

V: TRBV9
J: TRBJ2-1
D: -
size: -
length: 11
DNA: TGTGCCAGCAGCGTAGCTAACGAGCAGTTCTTC
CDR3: CASSVANEQFF

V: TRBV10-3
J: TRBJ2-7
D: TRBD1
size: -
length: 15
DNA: TGTGCCATCAGTGAGCCGGGACAGGGGACCTACGAGCAGTACTTC
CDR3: CAISEPGQGTYEQYF

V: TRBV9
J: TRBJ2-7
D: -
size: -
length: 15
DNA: TGTGCCAGCAGCGTAGACCCAGCGGCTCACTACGAGCAGTACTTC
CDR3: CASSVDPAAHYEQYF

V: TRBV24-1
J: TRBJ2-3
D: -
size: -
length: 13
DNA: TGTGCCACCAGTGACCCGAGCACAGATACGCAGTATTTT
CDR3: CATSDPSTDTQYF

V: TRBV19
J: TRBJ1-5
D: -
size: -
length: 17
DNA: TGTGCCAGTAGTCCACACCACAGGGAGTTAGGCAATCAGCCCCAGCATTTT
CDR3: CASSPHHRELGNQPQHF

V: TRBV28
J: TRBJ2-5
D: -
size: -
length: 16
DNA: TGTGCCAGCAGGGACACGGGCGCAGGGGGGAAAGAGACCCAGTACTTC
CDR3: CASRDTGAGGKETQYF

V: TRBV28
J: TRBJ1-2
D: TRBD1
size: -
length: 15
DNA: TGTGCCAGCAGAACCACTGACAGGGGGCGACAGGGCTACACCTTC
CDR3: CASRTTDRGRQGYTF